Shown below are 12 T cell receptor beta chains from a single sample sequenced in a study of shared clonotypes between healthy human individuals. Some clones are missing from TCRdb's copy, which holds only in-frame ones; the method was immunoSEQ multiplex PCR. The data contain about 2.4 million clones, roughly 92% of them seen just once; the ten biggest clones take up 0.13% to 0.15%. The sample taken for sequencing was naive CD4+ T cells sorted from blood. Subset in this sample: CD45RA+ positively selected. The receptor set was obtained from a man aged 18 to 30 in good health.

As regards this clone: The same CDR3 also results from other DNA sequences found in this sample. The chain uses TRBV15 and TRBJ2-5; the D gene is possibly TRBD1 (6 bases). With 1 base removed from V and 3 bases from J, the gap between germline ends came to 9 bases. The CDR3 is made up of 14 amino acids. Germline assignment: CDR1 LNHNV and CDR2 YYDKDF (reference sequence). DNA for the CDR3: TGTGCCACCAGCAGAGGGTCAGGGGAAGAGACCCAGTACTTC. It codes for CATSRGSGEETQYF.

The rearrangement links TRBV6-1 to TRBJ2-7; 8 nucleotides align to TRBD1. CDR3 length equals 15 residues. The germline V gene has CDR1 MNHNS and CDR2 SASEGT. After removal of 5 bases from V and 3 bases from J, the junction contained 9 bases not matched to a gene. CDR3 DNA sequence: TGTGCCAGCAGTACCGGACAGGGTAGCCACTACGAGCAGTACTTC. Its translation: CASSTGQGSHYEQYF.

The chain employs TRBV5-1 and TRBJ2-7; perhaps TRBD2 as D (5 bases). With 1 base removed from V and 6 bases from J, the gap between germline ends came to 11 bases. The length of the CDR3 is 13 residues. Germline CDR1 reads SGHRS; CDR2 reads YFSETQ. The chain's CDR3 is CASSLQLDREQYF. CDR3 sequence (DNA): TGCGCCAGCAGCTTGCAACTAGATCGCGAGCAGTACTTC.

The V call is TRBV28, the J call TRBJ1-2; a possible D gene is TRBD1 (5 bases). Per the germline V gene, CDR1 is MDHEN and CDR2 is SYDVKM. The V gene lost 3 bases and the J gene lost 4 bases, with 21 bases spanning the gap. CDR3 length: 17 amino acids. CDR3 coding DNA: TGTGCCAGCAGTTTGGGGACCGGGACTCAAGGTGGCTATGGCTACACCTTC. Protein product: CASSLGTGTQGGYGYTF.

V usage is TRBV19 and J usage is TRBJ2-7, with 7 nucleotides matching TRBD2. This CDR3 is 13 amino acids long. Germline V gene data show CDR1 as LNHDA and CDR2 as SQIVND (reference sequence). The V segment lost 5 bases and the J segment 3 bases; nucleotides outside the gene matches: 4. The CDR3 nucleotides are TGTGCCAGTAGTCCCTCTAGCGGCTACGAGCAGTACTTC. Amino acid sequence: CASSPSSGYEQYF.

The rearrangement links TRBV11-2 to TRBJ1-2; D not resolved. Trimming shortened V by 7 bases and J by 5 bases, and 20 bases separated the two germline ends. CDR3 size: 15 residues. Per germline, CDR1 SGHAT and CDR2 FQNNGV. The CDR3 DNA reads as TGTGCCAGCACCTCCAGCGCGGCAGAGCGGTATGGCTACACCTTC. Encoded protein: CASTSSAAERYGYTF.

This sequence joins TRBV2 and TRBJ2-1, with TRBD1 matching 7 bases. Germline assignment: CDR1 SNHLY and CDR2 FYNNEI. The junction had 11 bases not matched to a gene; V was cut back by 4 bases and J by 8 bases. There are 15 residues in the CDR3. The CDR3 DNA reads TGTGCCAGCAGTGTACGCCAGGGGGAAGAATATGAGCAGTTCTTC. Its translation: CASSVRQGEEYEQFF.

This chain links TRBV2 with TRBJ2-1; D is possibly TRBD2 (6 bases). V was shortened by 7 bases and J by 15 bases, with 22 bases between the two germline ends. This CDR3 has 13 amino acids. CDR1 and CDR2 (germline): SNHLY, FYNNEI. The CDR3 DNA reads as TGTGCCAGCATCGACTACCGGAGGCTAGCGACGTTCTTC. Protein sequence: CASIDYRRLATFF.

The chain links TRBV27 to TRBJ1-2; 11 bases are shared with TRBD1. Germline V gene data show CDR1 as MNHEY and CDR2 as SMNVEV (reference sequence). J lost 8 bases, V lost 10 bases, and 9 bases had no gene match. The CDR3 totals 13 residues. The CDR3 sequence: CATARGTGGGYTF. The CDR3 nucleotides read TGTGCCACGGCGCGCGGGACAGGGGGAGGCTACACCTTC.

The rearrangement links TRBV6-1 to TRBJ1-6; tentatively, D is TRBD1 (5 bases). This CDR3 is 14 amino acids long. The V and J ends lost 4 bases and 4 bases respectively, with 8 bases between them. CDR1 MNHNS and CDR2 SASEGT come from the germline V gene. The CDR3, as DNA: TGTGCCAGCAGTGGGACACTTTATAATTCACCCCTCCACTTT. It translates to CASSGTLYNSPLHF.

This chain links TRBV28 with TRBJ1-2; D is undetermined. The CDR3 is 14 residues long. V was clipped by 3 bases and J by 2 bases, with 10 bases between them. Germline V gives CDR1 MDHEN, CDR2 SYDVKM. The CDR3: CASSFFVTNYGYTF. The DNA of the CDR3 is TGTGCCAGCAGTTTCTTCGTCACGAACTATGGCTACACCTTC.

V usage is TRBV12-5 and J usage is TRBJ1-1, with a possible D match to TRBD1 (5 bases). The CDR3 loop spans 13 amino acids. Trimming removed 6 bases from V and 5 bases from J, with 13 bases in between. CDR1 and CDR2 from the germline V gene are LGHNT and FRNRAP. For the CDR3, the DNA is TGTGCTAGTGGCTATCAGGGAACAACTGAAGCTTTCTTT. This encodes CASGYQGTTEAFF. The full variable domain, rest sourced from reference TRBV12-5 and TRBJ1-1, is DARVTQTPRHKVTEMGQEVTMRCQPILGHNTVFWYRQTMMQGLELLAYFRNRAPLDDSGMPKDRFSAEMPDATLATLKIQPSEPRDSAVYFCASGYQGTTEAFFGQGTRLTVV.